The 18 T cell receptor beta chains in this list originate from one sample, sequenced in a study of naive and memory T cell subsets. Study-wide results and limits: A few larger clonotypes appeared in naive repertoires, especially CD8, possibly memory cells re-expressing CD45RA.

Both TRBC1 and TRBC2 were covered by a beta constant-region primer of two equimolar oligonucleotides. Nested alpha and beta constant-region primers with the SP2 primer drove four PCR rounds on ligated cDNA. TCRdb reprocessed the UMI-ligation and nested PCR reads with MiXCR, giving one entry per CDR3 protein. The data contain roughly 140,000 distinct CDR3 sequences, around 21% of them singletons. No antigen has been assigned to these receptors. Sequenced: naive CD8+ T cells from blood. The receptors were sampled from a human donor in good health.

This clonotype has just a few counts. The J gene is TRBJ2-1, the V gene TRBV28; D possibly corresponds to TRBD1 (6 bases). Germline CDR1 reads MDHEN; CDR2 reads SYDVKM. The length of the CDR3 is 14 residues. The ends were cut back, 5 bases at V and 6 bases at J, with 14 bases in the middle. CDR3 loop: CASSLSTGPNEQFF. Written as DNA, the CDR3 is TGTGCCAGCAGTCTCTCGACAGGCCCCAATGAGCAGTTCTTC.

This clonotype has just a few counts. This chain uses TRBV5-6 with TRBJ2-1; D is uncertain. Trimming stripped 0 bases from V and 1 base from J, with 14 bases between. The V gene's germline CDR1 is SGHDT and CDR2 YYEEEE. This CDR3 is 17 amino acids long. This CDR3 is CASSLDSSDWSYNEQFF. CDR3 nucleotides: TGTGCCAGCAGCTTGGACTCAAGCGATTGGTCCTACAATGAGCAGTTCTTC.

This rearrangement joins TRBV7-2 to TRBJ2-1, with D perhaps TRBD2 (5 bases). CDR1 and CDR2 (germline): SGHTA, FQGNSA. Trimming took off 3 bases at V and 0 bases at J, with 6 bases between the two ends. The length of the CDR3 is 14 residues. The CDR3 DNA sequence: TGTGCCAGCAGCTTCGGGAACTCCTACAATGAGCAGTTCTTC. Translation gives CASSFGNSYNEQFF. Full variable domain (remainder filled in from reference TRBV7-2 and TRBJ2-1): GAGVSQSPSNKVTEKGKDVELRCDPISGHTALYWYRQSLGQGLEFLIYFQGNSAPDKSGLPSDRFSAERTGGSVSTLTIQRTQQEDSAVYLCASSFGNSYNEQFFGPGTRLTVL.

V is TRBV29-1 and J is TRBJ2-3, with TRBD1 matching 11 bases. Germline lookup yields CDR1 SQVTM and CDR2 ANQGSEA. CDR3 length: 15 amino acids. Trimming cost V 6 bases and J 2 bases; bases outside gene matches: 7. The CDR3 is CSVPGTGGLTDTQYF. CDR3 coding DNA: TGCAGCGTCCCCGGGACAGGGGGTCTCACAGATACGCAGTATTTT.

V and J are TRBV29-1 and TRBJ1-2, with D perhaps TRBD1 (5 bases). The CDR3 loop spans 11 amino acids. V lost 5 bases to trimming and J lost 5 bases, with 9 bases between them. In germline, CDR1 is SQVTM, CDR2 ANQGSEA. CDR3 sequence: CSVTREYGYTF. The CDR3 DNA reads TGCAGCGTTACCAGGGAATATGGCTACACCTTC.

This rearrangement joins TRBV14 to TRBJ2-3; D is ambiguous. There are 14 residues in the CDR3. V was clipped by 4 bases and J by 3 bases, with 11 bases between them. In germline, CDR1 is SGHDN, CDR2 FVKESK. CDR3 in DNA: TGTGCCAGCAGCCGTCCGGGTGATACAGATACGCAGTATTTT. Translated: CASSRPGDTDTQYF.

This chain joins TRBV29-1 and TRBJ2-3, with 12 bases lining up with TRBD2. In germline, CDR1 is SQVTM, CDR2 ANQGSEA. J gave up 4 bases and V 1 base, and 9 bases lay outside the gene matches. This CDR3 spans 17 amino acids. CDR3 DNA sequence: TGCAGCGTTGAAGCCCCGGGACTAGCGGGTCTGGCAGATACGCAGTATTTT. Amino acids: CSVEAPGLAGLADTQYF.

The DNA for the CDR3 is TGTGCCAGCAGTTACGATCCCCTCTACGAGCAGTACTTC. Translating it yields CASSYDPLYEQYF. The V call is TRBV6-5, the J call TRBJ2-7; D not resolved. V gave up 2 bases and J gave up 3 bases, with 8 bases separating them. The CDR3 has 13 residues. Germline-derived CDR1 and CDR2 are MNHEY and SVGAGI.

The V and J genes are TRBV11-2 and TRBJ1-1; D gene unclear. CDR3 length equals 17 residues. Germline loops: CDR1 SGHAT, CDR2 FQNNGV. Trimming pared 0 bases from V and 1 base from J, leaving 15 bases between. The CDR3 sequence is CASSLDLWRNWNTEAFF. CDR3 nucleotide sequence: TGTGCCAGCAGCTTAGATCTGTGGAGAAACTGGAACACTGAAGCTTTCTTT. Combining the CDR3 with reference TRBV11-2 and TRBJ1-1 gives the whole variable domain EAGVAQSPRYKIIEKRQSVAFWCNPISGHATLYWYQQILGQGPKLLIQFQNNGVVDDSQLPKDRFSAERLKGVDSTLKIQPAKLEDSAVYLCASSLDLWRNWNTEAFFGQGTRLTVV.

V is TRBV11-2 and J is TRBJ2-3; possibly TRBD2 for D (7 bases). The CDR3 length is 17 residues. The germline V gene has CDR1 SGHAT and CDR2 FQNNGV. V lost 5 bases to trimming and J lost 4 bases, with 22 bases between them. In DNA form, the CDR3 reads TGTGCCAGCAGCCCTTTTCTGCGGGGGCGCGGCGCAGATACGCAGTATTTT. This codes for CASSPFLRGRGADTQYF.

This clonotype was seen ten or more times. This chain joins TRBV29-1 and TRBJ2-1; 7 bases match TRBD2. Germline V CDR1 and CDR2: SQVTM, ANQGSEA. After removal of 6 bases from V and 3 bases from J, the junction contained 8 bases not matched to a gene. This CDR3 spans 14 amino acids. The CDR3 DNA reads TGCAGCGTGGATTCTAGCGGAGACTACAATGAGCAGTTCTTC. It codes for CSVDSSGDYNEQFF.

The sample holds a few counts of this clonotype. The chain combines TRBV2 with TRBJ2-3; perhaps TRBD2 as D (5 bases). Germline V gene sequence: CDR1 SNHLY, CDR2 FYNNEI. The germline V and J ends were trimmed by 2 bases and 6 bases, with 18 bases remaining between them. The CDR3 totals 16 residues. The CDR3 sequence is CASSERPGSGEDTQYF. The CDR3 nucleotides read TGTGCCAGCAGTGAAAGGCCGGGGTCCGGCGAGGATACGCAGTATTTT.

The chain links TRBV28 to TRBJ2-7, with D perhaps TRBD1 (5 bases). Germline V CDR1 and CDR2: MDHEN, SYDVKM. V was shortened by 5 bases and J by 6 bases, with 14 bases between the two germline ends. The CDR3 has 13 amino acids. CDR3 bases: TGTGCCAGCAGTCCAATTAGGGGCGGCGAGCAGTACTTC. It codes for CASSPIRGGEQYF.

The CDR3 coding sequence is TGTGCCAGCAGCGAGAGGAGCGGGAGGGCCCTGTCAGATACGCAGTATTTT. Its protein is CASSERSGRALSDTQYF. This chain uses TRBV9 with TRBJ2-3, with 10 bases aligning to TRBD2. Germline-derived CDR1 and CDR2 are SGDLS and YYNGEE. The CDR3 runs 17 residues. The junction had 11 bases not matched to a gene; V was cut back by 3 bases and J by 4 bases.

The rearrangement uses TRBV7-6 and TRBJ1-5; 7 positions match TRBD1. The length of the CDR3 is 14 residues. With 2 bases clipped from V and 3 bases from J, the junction kept 1 base outside the gene matches. Germline V lookup: CDR1 SGHVS, CDR2 FNYEAQ. DNA for the CDR3: TGTGCCAGCAGCTTACAGGGGGTCAATCAGCCCCAGCATTTT. This encodes CASSLQGVNQPQHF.

J is TRBJ2-7 and V is TRBV4-1; 11 bases are a match to TRBD2. The length of the CDR3 is 15 residues. CDR1 and CDR2 (germline): MGHRA, YSYEKL. Trimming at V came to 4 bases and at J to 4 bases, leaving 6 bases not matched to a gene. The CDR3 here is CASSPGTSGGYEQYF. The DNA for the CDR3 is TGCGCCAGCAGCCCTGGGACTAGCGGCGGATACGAGCAGTACTTC.

This clonotype was recorded a few times. The chain recombines TRBV20-1 with TRBJ2-1; TRBD1 aligns across 9 bases. Losses at the gene ends were 0 bases for V and 7 bases for J; bases not matched to a gene: 10. Germline CDR1 is DFQATT and CDR2 is SNEGSKA (reference sequence). The CDR3 has 16 amino acids. This CDR3 reads CSARDLRDRVFNEQFF. CDR3 bases: TGCAGTGCTAGAGACCTCCGGGACAGGGTTTTTAATGAGCAGTTCTTC.

The chain is built from TRBV7-2 and TRBJ2-7, with 10 nucleotides matching TRBD1. CDR1 is SGHTA, CDR2 FQGNSA, per germline. The CDR3 covers 13 residues. J was trimmed by 7 bases and V by 5 bases; bases with no gene match: 5. The CDR3 nucleotides read TGTGCCAGCAGCCCCGGGACAGGGGTTGAGCAGTACTTC. Translated: CASSPGTGVEQYF.